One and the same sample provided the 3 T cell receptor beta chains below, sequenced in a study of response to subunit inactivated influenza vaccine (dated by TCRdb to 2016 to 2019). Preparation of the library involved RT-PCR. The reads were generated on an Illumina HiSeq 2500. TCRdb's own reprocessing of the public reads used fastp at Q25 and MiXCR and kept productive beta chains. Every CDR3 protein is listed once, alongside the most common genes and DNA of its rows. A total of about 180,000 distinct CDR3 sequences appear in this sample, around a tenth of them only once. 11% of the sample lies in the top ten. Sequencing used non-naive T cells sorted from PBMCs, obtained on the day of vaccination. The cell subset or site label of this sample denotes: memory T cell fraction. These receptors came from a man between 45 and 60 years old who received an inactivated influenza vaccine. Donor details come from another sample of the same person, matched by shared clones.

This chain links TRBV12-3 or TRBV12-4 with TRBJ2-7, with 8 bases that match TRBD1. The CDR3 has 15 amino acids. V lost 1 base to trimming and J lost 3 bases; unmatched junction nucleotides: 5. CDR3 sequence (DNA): TGTGCCAGCAGTTTAGAAGGGACAGGCCACTACGAGCAGTACTTC. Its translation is CASSLEGTGHYEQYF.

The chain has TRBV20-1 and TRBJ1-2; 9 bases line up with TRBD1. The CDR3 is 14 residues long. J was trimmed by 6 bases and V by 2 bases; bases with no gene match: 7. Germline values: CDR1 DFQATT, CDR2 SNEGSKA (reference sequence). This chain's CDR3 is CSARTLDRGNGYTF. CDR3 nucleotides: TGCAGTGCTAGAACACTAGACAGGGGGAATGGCTACACCTTC.

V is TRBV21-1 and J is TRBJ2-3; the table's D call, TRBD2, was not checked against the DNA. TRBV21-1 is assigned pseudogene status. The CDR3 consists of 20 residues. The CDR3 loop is CASSKAASGGLTGGTDTQYF. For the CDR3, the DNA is TGTGCCAGCAGCAAAGCCGCTAGCGGGGGACTCACCGGGGGCACAGATACGCAGTATTTT.